This T cell receptor beta chain was recovered during a study of blood T cell repertoires in COVID-19. Study information: The study drew acute and convalescent COVID-19 samples from the United States, Italy and Spain. The cDNA or gDNA used as material had been derived from T cells, B-cell-depleted T cells, or PBMCs.

TCRdb's copy holds only in-frame clones and misses some; the assay was immunoSEQ multiplex PCR. This repertoire shows about 220,000 clones, roughly 84% found once; its top ten account for 9.7%. CDR3 length: 16 residues. The germline gives CDR1 MNHEY, CDR2 SMNVEV (reference sequence). The V segment lost 6 bases and the J segment 4 bases; nucleotides outside the gene matches: 12. In its sample, this clone was seen a few times. The rearrangement uses TRBV27 and TRBJ2-3; 8 bases fit TRBD1. This TCR derives from a man aged 45-60 years with active or convalescent COVID-19. The sample taken for sequencing was peripheral blood. Here the CDR3 reads CASSPTTGAPPDTQYF. CDR3 DNA sequence: TGTGCCAGCAGCCCTACGACAGGGGCCCCCCCAGATACGCAGTATTTT.